This T cell receptor beta chain is drawn from a study of T cells in Graves' hyperthyroidism and ophthalmopathy (dated by TCRdb to between 2018 and 2021). At the level of the whole study: Peripheral blood was sampled at the time of initial diagnosis, prior to any treatment. To identify distinguishing TCR V-J signatures, a discovery cohort of 90 to 100 patients was used, comprising approximately 40 with Graves' ophthalmopathy and approximately 57 with stable Graves' hyperthyroidism. An independent validation cohort of around 19 hyperthyroidism patients and 17 patients who later progressed to ophthalmopathy tested prospective prediction of ophthalmopathy. The approximately 100 discovery patients were divided at random into training and test sets in a 7:3 ratio. Thyroid tissue and blood T-cell repertoires from several Graves' hyperthyroidism patients were also compared in the study. Once sampling was done, hyperthyroidism patients were given methimazole at a starting dose of 30 mg daily, whereas ophthalmopathy patients were given high-dose intravenous methylprednisolone. The paper reports TCR Vbeta CDR3 sequencing of approximately 140 peripheral blood samples: around 45 ophthalmopathy, under 85 hyperthyroidism and some 17 progressor patients.

Broad study findings and their caveats: No statistical method was used to set the sample size in advance, and investigators knew the group allocation. Ophthalmopathy was separated from stable hyperthyroidism by a 13 V-J signature model, with about 86% sensitivity and about 81% specificity obtained in cross-validation and 80%/75% obtained in testing. Most expanded thyroid clonotypes (frequency above 0.001) were also found in blood, which suggests that blood repertoires may mirror thyroid immune responses. In validation, the model predicted progression to ophthalmopathy with approximately 69% sensitivity and around 72% specificity, a median of 6.5 months before onset.

The junction shows trimming of 8 bases on V and 0 bases on J, plus 14 bases between the germline ends. CDR1 and CDR2 are read off the germline V gene (reference sequence) as MNHEY and SMNVEV. The CDR3 spans 15 residues, from the cysteine through the phenylalanine. Only CDR3 DNA remains: 45 bases, in frame from the first base. Hyperthyroidism patients were newly diagnosed, had a disease duration of under 2 months, and were aged 18 to 65 years. Any patient with an uncontrolled infection, another autoimmune disease, pregnancy or lactation was excluded. Diagnoses were based on clinical symptoms, serum thyroxine and TRAb, thyroid ultrasound and orbital computed tomography. Blood from progressor patients was drawn when they were first diagnosed with hyperthyroidism, before any ophthalmopathy symptoms appeared. PBMCs were separated from over 9 ml of fresh peripheral blood using Ficoll-Paque density gradient centrifugation. Progressor patients were defined as those initially diagnosed with Graves' hyperthyroidism in whom ophthalmopathy developed during follow-up. Total RNA was extracted with Trizol reagent, and quality was checked on an Agilent 2100 Bioanalyzer.

There are many counts of this clonotype. Its antigen has not been determined. Base qualities were left out, and no much larger clone turns up one base away. The TCR beta CDR3 regions were amplified from the RNA transcripts. A first-round RT-PCR of the TCR CDR3 used the HTBI primer set with the Qiagen OneStep RT-PCR kit. A second multiplex PCR round built the libraries, followed by size selection and purification. Libraries were sequenced paired-end with 100 bp reads on an Illumina HiSeq2000. Per the source publication's procedure: Raw data were processed with SOAPnuke, discarding reads with adapters, uncalled bases, mean Phred below 15, or no exact constant-primer or identifier match. COPE v1.2.5 was used to merge the high-quality paired reads, and each unique nucleotide sequence was defined as a clonotype. MiTCR v1.1 was used to align clonotypes to the IMGT TRBV, TRBD and TRBJ reference segments. Analysis was restricted to V-J combinations with a frequency above 0.0001, which covered approximately 99% of repertoires. The TCS score was defined as F50 (clonal expansion) divided by E x V (chaos), with BLOSUM62-based TCRdist calculated between CDR3 peptides within each V-J. Welch's t-statistics and random forest reduced around 510 V-J features to roughly 13, which were used in a naive Bayes classifier (R e1071). TCRdb reprocessed the public reads (quality trimming at Q25 with fastp, clone calling with MiXCR) and kept in-frame beta chains. Here each entry gathers all rows of one CDR3 protein and keeps the most common genes and DNA. TCRdb, not the original authors, processed these V and J calls. Present in this sample are approximately 260,000 distinct CDR3 sequences, about 16% of which were seen just once. The top ten constitute more than 30% of the sample.

Sequencing used blood. Recombination connected TRBV27 to TRBJ1-5, with the D gene not confidently named. The clonotype comes from a woman aged 50 to 60 with Graves' hyperthyroidism that later progressed to Graves' ophthalmopathy. The CDR3 region: CASGLAVHSNQPQHF. The DNA sequence reads TGTGCCAGCGGTCTGGCTGTCCATAGCAATCAGCCCCAGCATTTT.